This T cell receptor (beta chain) was sequenced in a study of blood T cells in healthy people across ages. On this clonotype itself: Its antigen remains unidentified.

Findings and limits, study-wide: There were more naive CD4+ cells and higher diversity in long-lived donors than in aged donors.

The germline V gene has CDR1 MNHEY and CDR2 SVGAGI. With 6 bases removed from V and 8 bases from J, the gap between germline ends came to 20 bases. CDR3 length: 15 residues. With a J-beta primer mix and a sample-barcoded 5' primer, a second PCR ran 7 to 11 cycles. TCRdb used MiXCR to reprocess the 5' RACE reads, holding one entry per CDR3 protein. This sample carries 1 million or so distinct CDR3 sequences, 45% of them seen once, and the ten largest clones take approximately 17%. The gene calls are TRBV6-5 and TRBJ2-1; no reliable D call. This TCR was sampled from a woman aged 55-70 years in good health. Material: blood. In nucleotides, the CDR3 is TGTGCCAGCAGCCCTCGTGGGATACTATACCATGAGCAGTTCTTC. Translating it yields CASSPRGILYHEQFF.